The text below deals with one T cell receptor beta chain. This sample was taken from a study of blood T cell repertoires in COVID-19. Study summary: In each case, the material was cDNA or gDNA derived from T cells, B-cell-depleted T cells, or PBMCs.

The protocol was immunoSEQ multiplex PCR, while the TCRdb copy is restricted to in-frame clones and leaves out a portion. Of about 200,000 clones listed, around 80% are singletons. The Seattle patients joined while their infection was active and were tracked longitudinally afterward. The CDR3 loop spans 15 amino acids. Germline CDR1 and CDR2: SGHDN and FVKESK. V lost 2 bases and J 4 bases, leaving 15 bases between the germline ends. The rearrangement joins TRBV14 to TRBJ2-7, with D tentatively TRBD2 (6 bases). Sequenced: peripheral blood. The source is a woman aged 55-70 years with COVID-19, enrolled during active disease. The chain's CDR3 is CASSQWRGTSYEQYF. The CDR3 DNA follows: TGTGCCAGCAGCCAATGGAGGGGAACCTCTTACGAGCAGTACTTC.